Listed here are 20 T cell receptor beta chains from one sample, sequenced in a study of T cells in Graves' hyperthyroidism and ophthalmopathy. Researchers amplified the TCR beta CDR3 regions from RNA transcripts. First-round RT-PCR with HTBI primers amplified the TCR CDR3 region. MiXCR, applied by TCRdb to the multiplex PCR reads, yields one record per CDR3 protein. The sample yields under 650,000 distinct CDR3 sequences, 15% to 20% seen once. The sequencing input was blood. The receptors shown here come from a woman aged 25 to 39 with Graves' hyperthyroidism.

As to this clonotype: A much larger clone differs by one base, so this may be a read error. The rearrangement uses TRBV28 and TRBJ1-2; no reliable D call. Germline V lookup: CDR1 MDHEN, CDR2 SYDVKM. This CDR3 contains 14 residues. CDR3 protein: CASSLIPEDYRYTF. CDR3 nucleotides: TGTGCCAGCAGCTTGATTCCGGAAGACTATCGCTACACCTTC.

CDR3: CSARDVGAGDYGYTF. In DNA, the CDR3 is TGCAGTGCTAGAGACGTCGGGGCAGGGGACTATGGCTACACCTTC. This chain connects TRBV20-1 to TRBJ1-2; possible D gene TRBD1, 6 bases. The germline V and J ends were trimmed by 0 bases and 3 bases, with 14 bases remaining between them. Germline V lookup: CDR1 DFQATT, CDR2 SNEGSKA (reference sequence). The CDR3 runs 15 residues.

A remark on this clonotype: A much larger clone sits a single nucleotide away, making a read error possible. J is TRBJ1-2 and V is TRBV16; 9 nucleotides line up with TRBD1. Germline-derived CDR1 and CDR2 are KGHSY and FQNENV. The CDR3 runs 17 residues. CDR3 sequence reads: CANSQLSPGTGLNGYTF. CDR3 bases: TGTGCCAACAGCCAATTAAGTCCCGGGACAGGGTTGAATGGCTACACCTTC. The entire variable domain, with the rest obtained from reference TRBV16 and TRBJ1-2, is as follows: GEEVAQTPKHLVRGEGQKAKLYCAPIKGHSYVFWYQQVLKNEFKFLISFQNENVFDETGMPKERFSAKCLPNSPCSLEIQATKLEDSAVYFCANSQLSPGTGLNGYTFGSGTRLTVV.

The chain employs TRBV28 and TRBJ2-6; 8 nucleotides line up with TRBD1. From germline, CDR1 is MDHEN and CDR2 SYDVKM. V gave up 0 bases and J gave up 2 bases; unmatched junction bases: 9. The CDR3 has 19 amino acids. The CDR3 DNA follows: TGTGCCAGCAGTTTATGGTCCCAGGGGGCAAGGACTGGGGCCAACGTCCTGACTTTC. Translation: CASSLWSQGARTGANVLTF.

CDR3 sequence (DNA): TGCAGTGCTCGAAAAACAGGGGGGGGATTCGACAATGAGCAGTTCTTC. Amino acid sequence: CSARKTGGGFDNEQFF. The rearrangement uses TRBV20-1 and TRBJ2-1; D is possibly TRBD1 (8 bases). The CDR3 covers 16 residues. Deletions cut 5 bases from V and 5 bases from J, with 22 bases between. CDR1 is DFQATT, CDR2 SNEGSKA, per germline (reference sequence).

The table lists this clonotype with many counts. Mismatch with germline at one junction end may stem from a read error. Here the CDR3 reads CASRIYDEQFF. CDR3 nucleotides: TGTGCCAGCAGGATCTACGATGAGCAGTTCTTC. The chain couples TRBV27 to TRBJ2-1; D gene unclear. This CDR3 contains 11 residues. The V gene's germline CDR1 is MNHEY and CDR2 SMNVEV (reference sequence).

Many counts were recorded for this clonotype. The germline gene is not matched at one end of the junction; a read error may be the cause. The J gene is TRBJ1-5, the V gene TRBV7-2; D is unresolved. There are 15 residues in the CDR3. Germline-derived CDR1 and CDR2 are SGHTA and FQGNSA. The CDR3 DNA follows: TGCGCCAGCAGCTTGGCCTTGGGAAGCAATCAGCCCCAGCATTTT. Protein: CASSLALGSNQPQHF.

This clonotype was observed a handful of times. The chain has TRBV30 and TRBJ2-1; D is unclear. Trimming cost V 0 bases and J 5 bases, with 8 bases left between them. CDR3 length equals 13 residues. Germline lookup yields CDR1 GTSNPN and CDR2 SVGIG (reference sequence). CDR3 nucleotide sequence: TGTGCCTGGAGTGTTTTGAGTAACAATGAGCAGTTCTTC. Translated, it gives CAWSVLSNNEQFF.

The chain joins TRBV28 to TRBJ1-4; TRBD1 is a possible D gene (6 bases). V lost 9 bases, J lost 5 bases, and 16 bases lay in between. The V gene's germline CDR1 is MDHEN and CDR2 SYDVKM. This CDR3 is 14 amino acids long. The CDR3 DNA is TGTGCCAGTCTAATGGCGGGGGCGAATGAAAAACTGTTTTTT. Its protein product is CASLMAGANEKLFF.

This clonotype was counted ten times or more. J is TRBJ2-1 and V is TRBV28; 11 bases agree with TRBD2. V lost 8 bases and J lost 4; bases outside the gene matches: 4. The CDR3 has 14 amino acids. CDR1 is MDHEN, CDR2 SYDVKM, per germline. In DNA, the CDR3 is TGTGCCAGCCGGGGACTAGCGGAATACAATGAGCAGTTCTTC. This codes for CASRGLAEYNEQFF.

This clonotype occurred many times. DNA for the CDR3: TGTGCTAGTGGTTTGCGGGACGGATACAATGAGCAGTTCTTC. The encoded protein is CASGLRDGYNEQFF. This chain connects TRBV12-5 to TRBJ2-1; perhaps D is TRBD1 or TRBD2 (5 bases each). This CDR3 is 14 amino acids long. V shed 2 bases and J shed 4 bases, with 9 bases lying between them. CDR1 and CDR2 from the germline V gene are LGHNT and FRNRAP.

This clonotype occurred many times. This chain uses TRBV7-8 with TRBJ1-5, with TRBD1 identical over 8 bases. Germline CDR1 SGHVS, CDR2 FQNEAQ. The J segment lost 7 bases and the V segment lost 2 bases, leaving 10 bases of the junction unmatched. The CDR3 is 16 residues long. DNA for the CDR3: TGTGCCAGCAGCTTAAGGGGGGGGACAGGCGGGCAGCCCCAGCATTTT. It codes for CASSLRGGTGGQPQHF.

There are many counts of this clonotype. The J gene is TRBJ2-5, the V gene TRBV27; D is uncertain. The CDR3 runs 13 residues. Per germline, CDR1 MNHEY and CDR2 SMNVEV (reference sequence). Trimming took off 2 bases at V and 2 bases at J, with 6 bases between the two ends. The CDR3 spells CASSLSQQETQYF. CDR3 sequence (DNA): TGTGCCAGCAGTTTAAGCCAGCAAGAGACCCAGTACTTC.

Notes on this clonotype: This is likely a read error, given that the CDR3 carries no conserved phenylalanine or tryptophan at its end. The rearrangement joins TRBV19 to TRBJ1-3, with D unclear. This CDR3 region has 19 residues. Between the trimmed V and J ends, which lost 5 bases and 0 bases, there was a span of 23 bases. The germline gives CDR1 LNHDA, CDR2 SQIVND (reference sequence). The CDR3 loop is CASSVHSGRSDRSGNTIYL. DNA of the CDR3: TGTGCCAGTAGTGTCCACTCCGGGAGATCTGACCGCTCTGGAAACACCATATATTTA.

There are many counts of this clonotype. The chain links TRBV6-5 to TRBJ2-7; possible D gene TRBD2, 6 bases. V gave up 2 bases and J gave up 0 bases, with 14 bases separating them. Germline assignment: CDR1 MNHEY and CDR2 SVGAGI. This CDR3 is built from 16 residues. The CDR3 coding sequence is TGTGCCAGCAGTTACGCCGTGGGCGGGAACTCCTACGAGCAGTACTTC. Amino acid sequence: CASSYAVGGNSYEQYF.

The chain recombines TRBV20-1 with TRBJ2-7, with D possibly being TRBD1 or TRBD2 (5 bases each). Germline V gene sequence: CDR1 DFQATT, CDR2 SNEGSKA (reference sequence). With 5 bases removed from V and 3 bases from J, the gap between germline ends came to 14 bases. The CDR3 covers 13 residues. CDR3 in amino acids: CSAGGDQSYEQYF. In DNA, the CDR3 is TGCAGTGCTGGGGGAGACCAAAGCTACGAGCAGTACTTC.

This clonotype was counted at least ten times. The junction shows a germline mismatch at one end, possibly a read error. The chain couples TRBV7-9 to TRBJ2-2, with 11 nucleotides matching TRBD1. Per germline, CDR1 SEHNR and CDR2 FQNEAQ (reference sequence). CDR3 length equals 14 residues. CDR3 in amino acids: CATSGTGGTGELFF. For the CDR3, the DNA is TGTGCCACCAGCGGGACAGGGGGCACCGGGGAGCTGTTTTTT.

Concerning this clonotype itself: A much bigger clone sits one base away, suggesting this may be a read error. CDR3 in amino acids: CAWSVGSGGGELFF. The CDR3 DNA reads as TGTGCCTGGAGTGTAGGGTCCGGGGGCGGGGAGCTGTTTTTT. The chain recombines TRBV30 with TRBJ2-2, with D maybe TRBD2 (6 bases). Trimming took off 0 bases at V and 7 bases at J, with 12 bases between the two ends. The CDR3 is made up of 14 amino acids. CDR1 and CDR2 (germline): GTSNPN, SVGIG (reference sequence).

This clonotype was counted ten times or more. The chain is built from TRBV5-1 and TRBJ2-1; D remains unclear. This CDR3 comprises 13 residues. V lost 0 bases and J lost 5, with 6 bases in between. Germline lookup yields CDR1 SGHRS and CDR2 YFSETQ. CDR3 in DNA: TGCGCCAGCAGCTTGGGCATCGACAATGAGCAGTTCTTC. Protein product: CASSLGIDNEQFF.

This clonotype appeared many times. This chain links TRBV2 with TRBJ2-3, with 7 nucleotides matching TRBD2. The CDR3 has 14 residues. After removal of 5 bases from V and 0 bases from J, the junction contained 2 bases not matched to a gene. Germline V gene lookup returns CDR1 SNHLY and CDR2 FYNNEI. This CDR3 is CASSPSGSTDTQYF. CDR3 nucleotides: TGTGCCAGCAGTCCTAGCGGAAGCACAGATACGCAGTATTTT.